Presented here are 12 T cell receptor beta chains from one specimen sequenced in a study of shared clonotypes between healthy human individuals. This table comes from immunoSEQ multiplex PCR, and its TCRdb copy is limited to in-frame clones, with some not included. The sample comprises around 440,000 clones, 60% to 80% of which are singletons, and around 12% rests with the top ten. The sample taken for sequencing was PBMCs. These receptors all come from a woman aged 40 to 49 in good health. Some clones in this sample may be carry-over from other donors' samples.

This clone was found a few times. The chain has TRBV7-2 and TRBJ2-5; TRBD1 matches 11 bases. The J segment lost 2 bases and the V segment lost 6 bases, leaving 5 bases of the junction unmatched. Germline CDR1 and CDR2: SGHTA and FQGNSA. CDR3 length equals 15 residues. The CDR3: CASSRDRGLQETQYF. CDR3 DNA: TGTGCCAGCAGTCGGGACAGGGGGTTGCAAGAGACCCAGTACTTC.

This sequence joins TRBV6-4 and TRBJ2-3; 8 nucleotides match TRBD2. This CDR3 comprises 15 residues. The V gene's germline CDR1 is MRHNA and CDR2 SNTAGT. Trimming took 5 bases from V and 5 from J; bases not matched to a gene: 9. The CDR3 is CASSPRSGSGDTQYF. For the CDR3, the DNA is TGTGCCAGCAGTCCCCGGAGCGGGAGTGGAGATACGCAGTATTTT.

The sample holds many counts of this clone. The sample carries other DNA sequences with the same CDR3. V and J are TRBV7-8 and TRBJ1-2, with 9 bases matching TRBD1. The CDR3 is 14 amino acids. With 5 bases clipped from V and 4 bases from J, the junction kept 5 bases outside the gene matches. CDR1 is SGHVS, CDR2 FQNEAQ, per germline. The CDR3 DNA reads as TGTGCCAGCAGCCCGGACAGGGGAGGCTATGGCTACACCTTC. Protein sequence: CASSPDRGGYGYTF.

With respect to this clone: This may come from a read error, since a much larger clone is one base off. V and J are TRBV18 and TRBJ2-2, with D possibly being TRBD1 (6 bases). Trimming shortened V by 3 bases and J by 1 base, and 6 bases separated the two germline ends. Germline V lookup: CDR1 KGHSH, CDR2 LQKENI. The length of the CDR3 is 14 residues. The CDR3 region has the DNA TGTGCCAGCTCACCGACAGGGAACACCGGGGAGCTGTTTTTT. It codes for CASSPTGNTGELFF.

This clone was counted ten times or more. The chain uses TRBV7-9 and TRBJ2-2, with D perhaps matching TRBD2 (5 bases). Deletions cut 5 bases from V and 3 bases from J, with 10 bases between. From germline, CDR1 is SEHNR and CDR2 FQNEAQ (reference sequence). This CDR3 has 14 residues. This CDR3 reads CASSQGLYTGELFF. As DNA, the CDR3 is TGTGCCAGCAGCCAAGGACTCTACACCGGGGAGCTGTTTTTT.

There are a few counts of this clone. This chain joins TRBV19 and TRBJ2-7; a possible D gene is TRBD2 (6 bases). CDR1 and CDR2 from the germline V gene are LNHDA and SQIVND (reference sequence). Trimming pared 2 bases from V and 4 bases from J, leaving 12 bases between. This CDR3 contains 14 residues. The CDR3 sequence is CASSIPGARYEQYF. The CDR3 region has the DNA TGTGCCAGTAGTATACCGGGAGCTAGGTACGAGCAGTACTTC.

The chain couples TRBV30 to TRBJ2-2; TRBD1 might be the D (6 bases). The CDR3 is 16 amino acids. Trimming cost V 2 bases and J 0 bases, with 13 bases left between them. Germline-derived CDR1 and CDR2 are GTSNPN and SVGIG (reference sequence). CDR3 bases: TGTGCCTGGAGTACATCACAGGGCGCGAACACCGGGGAGCTGTTTTTT. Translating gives CAWSTSQGANTGELFF.

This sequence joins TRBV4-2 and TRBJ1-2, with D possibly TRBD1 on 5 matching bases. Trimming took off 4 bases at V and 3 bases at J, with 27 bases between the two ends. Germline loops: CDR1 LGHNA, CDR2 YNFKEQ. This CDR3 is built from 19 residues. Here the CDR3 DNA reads TGTGCCAGCAGCCCTCAGTGGGGCAGGGAATACAGGTTTGACTATGGCTACACCTTC. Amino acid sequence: CASSPQWGREYRFDYGYTF.

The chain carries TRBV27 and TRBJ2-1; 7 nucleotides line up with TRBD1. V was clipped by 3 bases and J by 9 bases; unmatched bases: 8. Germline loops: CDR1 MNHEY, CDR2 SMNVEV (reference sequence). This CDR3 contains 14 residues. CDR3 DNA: TGTGCCAGCAGTTTCCCCTCAGGGGGTGGTGAGCAGTTCTTC. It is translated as CASSFPSGGGEQFF.

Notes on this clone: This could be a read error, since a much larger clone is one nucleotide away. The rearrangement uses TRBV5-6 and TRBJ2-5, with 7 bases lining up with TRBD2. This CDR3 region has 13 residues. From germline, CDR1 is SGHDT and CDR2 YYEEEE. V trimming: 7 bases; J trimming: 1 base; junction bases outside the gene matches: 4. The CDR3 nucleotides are TGTGCCAGCGGCGCGGGGGTCCAAGAGACCCAGTACTTC. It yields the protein CASGAGVQETQYF.

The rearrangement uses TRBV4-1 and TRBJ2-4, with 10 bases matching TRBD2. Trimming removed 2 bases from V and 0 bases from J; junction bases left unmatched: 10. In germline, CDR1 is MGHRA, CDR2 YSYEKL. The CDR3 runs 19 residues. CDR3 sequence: CASSQRAGLAVIAKNIQYF. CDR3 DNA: TGCGCCAGCAGCCAACGAGCTGGACTAGCGGTTATAGCCAAAAACATTCAGTACTTC.

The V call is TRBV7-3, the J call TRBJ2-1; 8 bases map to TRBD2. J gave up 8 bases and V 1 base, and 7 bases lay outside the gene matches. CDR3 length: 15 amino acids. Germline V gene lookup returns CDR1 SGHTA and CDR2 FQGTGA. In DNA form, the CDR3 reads TGTGCCAGCAGCTTAATGGGGCTAGCGGGTTATGAGCAGTTCTTC. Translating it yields CASSLMGLAGYEQFF.